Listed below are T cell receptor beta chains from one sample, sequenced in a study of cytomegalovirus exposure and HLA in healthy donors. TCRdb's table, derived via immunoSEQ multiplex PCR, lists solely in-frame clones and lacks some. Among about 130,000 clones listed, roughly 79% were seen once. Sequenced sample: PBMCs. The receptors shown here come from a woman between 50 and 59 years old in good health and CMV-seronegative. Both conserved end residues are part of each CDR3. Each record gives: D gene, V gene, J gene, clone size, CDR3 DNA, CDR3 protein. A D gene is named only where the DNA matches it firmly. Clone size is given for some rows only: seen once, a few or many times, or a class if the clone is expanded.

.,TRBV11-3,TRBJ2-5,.,TGTGCCAGCAGCTCACAGGGCAACGGAAGGCAAGAGACCCAGTACTTC,CASSSQGNGRQETQYF
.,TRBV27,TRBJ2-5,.,TGTGCCAGCAGTTTCCTACAAATAGAGGCGGGGGCGTCCCAAGAGACCCAGTACTTC,CASSFLQIEAGASQETQYF
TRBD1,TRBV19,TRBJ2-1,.,TGTGCCAGTAGTATGCCCGGGACAGGCGGTTTCAATGAGCAGTTCTTC,CASSMPGTGGFNEQFF
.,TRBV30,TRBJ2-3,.,TGTGCCTGGAGTGTTCCCATAGCCTCCCACCTCCGCGATACGCAGTATTTT,CAWSVPIASHLRDTQYF
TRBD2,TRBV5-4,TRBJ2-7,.,TGTGCCAGCAGCCCGGGACGGGTAGCGGGAGCCCACGAGCAGTACTTC,CASSPGRVAGAHEQYF
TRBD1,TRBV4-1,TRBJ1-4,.,TGCGCCAGCAGCAAGGACAGGGATGCAACTAATGAAAAACTGTTTTTT,CASSKDRDATNEKLFF
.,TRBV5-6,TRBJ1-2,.,TGTGCCAGCAGCCCCCCGGCAGCTAGGACAGTCTATGGCTACACCTTC,CASSPPAARTVYGYTF
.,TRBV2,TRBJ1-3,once,TGTGCCAGCAGTGAATTGAATGGGGGGAGAACTGGAAACACCATATATTTT,CASSELNGGRTGNTIYF
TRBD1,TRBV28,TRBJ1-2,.,TGTGCCAGCAATCCAGAGGACAGGGTAGATGGCTACACCTTC,CASNPEDRVDGYTF
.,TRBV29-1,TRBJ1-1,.,TGCAGCGTTGAACTCGGTGAAAACACTGAAGCTTTCTTT,CSVELGENTEAFF
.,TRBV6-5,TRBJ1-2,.,TGTGCCAGCGGCGAGCGGCCCAACTATGGCTACACCTTC,CASGERPNYGYTF
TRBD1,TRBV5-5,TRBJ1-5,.,TGTGCCAGCAGCCGGCCGGGACAGGGGCAGAATCAGCCCCAGCATTTT,CASSRPGQGQNQPQHF
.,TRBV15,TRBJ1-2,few,TGTGCCACCAACAAGATCGGACAGAGCCACTATGGCTACACCTTC,CATNKIGQSHYGYTF
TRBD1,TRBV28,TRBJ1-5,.,TGTGCCAGCAGTTTAGGAGGGGGCCTCAATCAGCCCCAGCATTTT,CASSLGGGLNQPQHF
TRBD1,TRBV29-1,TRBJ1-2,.,TGCAGCGTCGCCCTGGACAGGGTTCGTGGCTACACCTTC,CSVALDRVRGYTF
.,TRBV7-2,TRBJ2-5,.,TGTGCCAGCAGCTCAGAGACAGGGACTTCTCAGACCCAGTACTTC,CASSSETGTSQTQYF
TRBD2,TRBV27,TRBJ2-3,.,TGTGCCAGCAGTACCCACTCCCAGGGACTAGCGGGAACAGATACGCAGTATTTT,CASSTHSQGLAGTDTQYF
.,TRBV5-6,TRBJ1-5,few,TGTGCCAGCAGTTATAGCAATCAGCCCCAGCATTTT,CASSYSNQPQHF
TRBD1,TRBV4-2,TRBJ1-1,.,TGTGCCAGCAGCCAGGGACAGGGGCACACTGAAGCTTTCTTT,CASSQGQGHTEAFF
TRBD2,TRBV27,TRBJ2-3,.,TGTGCCAGCAGTTTCTTGGGACAAGGGGCCTCTAGCGGGAGCACAGATACGCAGTATTTT,CASSFLGQGASSGSTDTQYF
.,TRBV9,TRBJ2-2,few,TGTGCCAGCAGCCTCCGGACTACCGGGGAGCTGTTTTTT,CASSLRTTGELFF
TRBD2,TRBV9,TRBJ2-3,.,TGTGCCAGCACCGTTTGGGCGGCTAGCGGAACAGATACGCAGTATTTT,CASTVWAASGTDTQYF
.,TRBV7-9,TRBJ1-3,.,TGTGCCAGCAGCTTTTCAGGCTCTGGAAACACCATATATTTT,CASSFSGSGNTIYF
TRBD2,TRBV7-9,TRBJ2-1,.,TGTGCCAGCAGCCCCGGGACTAGCGCTAATGAGCAGTTCTTC,CASSPGTSANEQFF
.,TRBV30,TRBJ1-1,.,TGTGGCGGGGGAGGGGCGACTGAAGCTTTCTTT,CGGGGATEAFF
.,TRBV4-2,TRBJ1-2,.,TGTGCCAGCAGCCAAGATCCCCCCCACAGGGTAAGGAACTATGGCTACACCTTC,CASSQDPPHRVRNYGYTF
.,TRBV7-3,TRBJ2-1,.,TGTGCCAGCAGCGTACAGGGTAATGAGCAGTTCTTC,CASSVQGNEQFF
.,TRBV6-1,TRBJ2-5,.,TGTGCCAGCACCCGGACAGAAGAGACCCAGTACTTC,CASTRTEETQYF
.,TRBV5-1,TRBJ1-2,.,TGCGCCAGCAGCTTCCGGGACACCTATGGCTACACCTTC,CASSFRDTYGYTF
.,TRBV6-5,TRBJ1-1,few,TGTGCCAGCAGCCTTGACAGTGTTGAAGCTTTCTTT,CASSLDSVEAFF
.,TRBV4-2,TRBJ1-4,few,TGTGCCAGCAGCGGCGCCTCTGAGGATGAAAAACTGTTTTTT,CASSGASEDEKLFF
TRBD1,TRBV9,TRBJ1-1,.,TGTGCCAGCAGCGTAGAGGGACAGGGGGCCGATGAAGCTTTCTTT,CASSVEGQGADEAFF
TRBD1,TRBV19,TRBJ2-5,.,TGTGCCAGTAGGCCGACAGGGGGCGCGTGGGAGACCCAGTACTTC,CASRPTGGAWETQYF
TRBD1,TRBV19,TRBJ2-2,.,TGTGCCAGTAGTCCGAGGGTACTTACAGGGGGCACCGGGGAGCTGTTTTTT,CASSPRVLTGGTGELFF
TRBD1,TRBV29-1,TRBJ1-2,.,TGCAGCGTCCGGACAGGGAACACTAACTATGGCTACACCTTC,CSVRTGNTNYGYTF
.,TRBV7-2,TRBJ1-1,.,TGTGCCAGCAGCTTATCTTTCGGTTACCGCTTGAACACTGAAGCTTTCTTT,CASSLSFGYRLNTEAFF
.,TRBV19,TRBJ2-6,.,TGTGCCAGTATAAAGGGAGCCGCCTCTGGGGCCAACGTCCTGACTTTC,CASIKGAASGANVLTF
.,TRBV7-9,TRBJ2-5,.,TGTGCCAGCAGCCCGTCGACGCTAGCTGAGATTGGGACCCAGTACTTC,CASSPSTLAEIGTQYF
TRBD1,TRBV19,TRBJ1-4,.,TGTGCCAGTAGTATGTGGACAGGTCTTACTAATGAAAAACTGTTTTTT,CASSMWTGLTNEKLFF
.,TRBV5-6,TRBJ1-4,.,TGTGCCAGCAGCACCGGAATAGGACATCGTAATGAAAAACTGTTTTTT,CASSTGIGHRNEKLFF
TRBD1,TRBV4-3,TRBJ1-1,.,TGCGCCAGCAGCCAAGGGGACAGGGCGAACACTGAAGCTTTCTTT,CASSQGDRANTEAFF
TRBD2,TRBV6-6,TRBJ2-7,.,TGTGCCAGCAGTTACCGGACTAGCGGGTACGAGCAGTACTTC,CASSYRTSGYEQYF
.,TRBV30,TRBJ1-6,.,TGTGCCTGGAGGGGGGGAGACTATAATTCACCCCTCCACTTT,CAWRGGDYNSPLHF
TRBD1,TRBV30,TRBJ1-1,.,TGTGCCTGGAGTCTTACACTACGGACAGGGATGGCTGAAGCTTTCTTT,CAWSLTLRTGMAEAFF
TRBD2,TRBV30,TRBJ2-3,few,TGTGCCTGGAGTCGGAGTGCGACTAGCGGGAATGGGGGTACGCAGTATTTT,CAWSRSATSGNGGTQYF
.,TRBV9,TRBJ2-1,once,TGTGCCAGCAGCGTAGCTCAGCGGTACAATGAGCAGTTCTTC,CASSVAQRYNEQFF
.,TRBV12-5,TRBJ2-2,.,TGTGCTAGTGGTTTGGACAGGAACACCGGGGAGCTGTTTTTT,CASGLDRNTGELFF
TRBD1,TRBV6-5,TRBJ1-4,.,TGTGCCGGACCATGGGACAGGGTTAATGAAAAACTGTTTTTT,CAGPWDRVNEKLFF
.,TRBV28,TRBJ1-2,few,TGTGCCAGCAGTTTGGGGGGGGAACTAGGCTATGGCTACACCTTC,CASSLGGELGYGYTF
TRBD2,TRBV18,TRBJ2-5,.,TGTGCCAGCTCACCGTTGGGCGGGAGCTCCAAAGGGGAGACCCAGTACTTC,CASSPLGGSSKGETQYF
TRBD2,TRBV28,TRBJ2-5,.,TGTGCCAGCACCTTAGCGGGAGTGGGGACCCAGTACTTC,CASTLAGVGTQYF
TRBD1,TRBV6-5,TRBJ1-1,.,TGTGCCAGCAGTAGGGACAGCACTGAAGCTTTCTTT,CASSRDSTEAFF
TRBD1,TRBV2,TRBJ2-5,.,TGTGCCAGCAGTCCCGGGACAGGGACGGGAGAGACCCAGTACTTC,CASSPGTGTGETQYF
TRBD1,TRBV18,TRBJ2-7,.,TGTGCCAGCTCACCTGACAGGGGAGGAGGCGACGAGCAGTACTTC,CASSPDRGGGDEQYF
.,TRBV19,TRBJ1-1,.,TGTGCCAGTAGTCAGGTCGGCAGTGAAGCTTTCTTT,CASSQVGSEAFF
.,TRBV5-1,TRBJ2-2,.,TGCGCCACCACAGCGGGCGCGAACACCGGGGAGCTGTTTTTT,CATTAGANTGELFF
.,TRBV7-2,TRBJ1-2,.,TGTGCCAGCAGCTCGGAGAAAGGAGGCTACACCTTC,CASSSEKGGYTF